There are many counts of the clone carrying this T cell receptor (beta chain). The antigen is unknown. This entry is derived from a study of T cells in Graves' hyperthyroidism and ophthalmopathy. The TCR beta CDR3 regions underwent amplification using RNA transcripts as the source. RT-PCR in the first round (using the HTBI primer set) targeted the TCR CDR3. One entry per CDR3 protein results from TCRdb running MiXCR on the multiplex PCR reads. Here the sample spans roughly 600,000 distinct CDR3 sequences, more than 12% being singletons. Study-level results: Most thyroid clonotypes with frequency above 0.001 were detected in blood.

The CDR3 loop spans 15 amino acids. Trimming left V 3 bases short and J 2 bases short, with 13 bases between. Germline CDR1 and CDR2: SGHRS and YFSETQ. Patients with ophthalmopathy all had a Clinical Activity Score of at least 3, a NOSPECS grade of at least 4 and duration under 3 months. The diagnoses drew upon clinical symptoms, serum thyroxine and TRAb, thyroid ultrasound and orbital computed tomography. Fresh peripheral blood, 7.5 to 10 ml, yielded the PBMCs. The chain uses TRBV5-1 and TRBJ2-3; TRBD2 might be the D (7 bases). The material sequenced was blood. This TCR was sampled from a woman in her fifties or sixties with Graves' ophthalmopathy. The chain's CDR3 is CASSSAGHNTDTQYF. The DNA of the CDR3 is TGCGCCAGCAGCTCAGCGGGACACAACACAGATACGCAGTATTTT. The variable domain in full, completed from reference TRBV5-1 and TRBJ2-3, reads KAGVTQTPRYLIKTRGQQVTLSCSPISGHRSVSWYQQTPGQGLQFLFEYFSETQRNKGNFPGRFSGRQFSNSRSEMNVSTLELGDSALYLCASSSAGHNTDTQYFGPGTRLTVL.